A single sample gave rise to the 22 T cell receptor beta chains below, sequenced in a study of T-cell memory formation after mild COVID-19. TCRdb redid the calling of the 5' RACE reads with MiXCR, one entry per CDR3 protein. In the table there are about 350,000 distinct CDR3 sequences, roughly 13% of which are singletons. The sample comprised PBMCs or a T cell subset sorted from them (not recorded which). The receptors come from a man younger than 35 who had mild COVID-19 (a few samples of this study predate the infection). Cell type and time point are not known.

The chain joins TRBV11-2 to TRBJ2-3; 10 nucleotides match TRBD2. The CDR3 has 16 amino acids. The germline V gene has CDR1 SGHAT and CDR2 FQNNGV. V shed 2 bases, J shed 2 bases, and the junction held 4 bases outside the gene matches. CDR3 residues: CASSLSSGSPTDTQYF. Here the CDR3 DNA reads TGTGCCAGCAGCTTATCTAGCGGGAGCCCCACAGATACGCAGTATTTT. The whole variable domain, filled in from reference TRBV11-2 and TRBJ2-3, reads EAGVAQSPRYKIIEKRQSVAFWCNPISGHATLYWYQQILGQGPKLLIQFQNNGVVDDSQLPKDRFSAERLKGVDSTLKIQPAKLEDSAVYLCASSLSSGSPTDTQYFGPGTRLTVL.

The chain employs TRBV4-1 and TRBJ2-1; unclear D gene. In germline, CDR1 is MGHRA, CDR2 YSYEKL. The CDR3 totals 15 residues. V dropped 1 base and J dropped 12 bases, with 19 bases sitting between them. The CDR3 spells CASSQAVSRNLGQFF. CDR3 bases: TGCGCCAGCAGCCAAGCTGTTAGTAGGAATTTAGGGCAGTTCTTC.

This clonotype was picked up a small number of times. The chain has TRBV7-2 and TRBJ2-5; TRBD1 matches at 8 bases. From germline, CDR1 is SGHTA and CDR2 FQGNSA. V was clipped by 5 bases and J by 2 bases; unmatched bases: 7. This CDR3 comprises 15 residues. The DNA for the CDR3 is TGTGCCAGCAGCCGAGGCAACAGGGGGCAAGAGACCCAGTACTTC. Amino acids: CASSRGNRGQETQYF.

The chain carries TRBV6-5 and TRBJ2-2, with D possibly TRBD2 on 6 matching bases. The CDR3 is 15 residues long. V was cut by 5 bases and J by 2 bases, with 12 bases left in between. CDR1 and CDR2 from the germline V gene are MNHEY and SVGAGI. CDR3 nucleotide sequence: TGTGCCAGCAGTGCTACCGGGGGAAACACCGGGGAGCTGTTTTTT. Amino acids: CASSATGGNTGELFF.

The chain joins TRBV4-2 to TRBJ2-1; a possible D gene is TRBD2 (6 bases). V was cut by 3 bases and J by 0 bases, with 15 bases left in between. Looked up from germline, CDR1 is LGHNA and CDR2 is YNFKEQ. This CDR3 has 17 residues. The CDR3 loop reads CASSHSISGHSYNEQFF. CDR3 nucleotide sequence: TGTGCCAGCAGCCATTCTATTAGCGGACACTCCTACAATGAGCAGTTCTTC.

This clonotype was found a few times. The chain has TRBV7-3 and TRBJ2-5, with a possible D match to TRBD2 (6 bases). Looked up from germline, CDR1 is SGHTA and CDR2 is FQGTGA. The CDR3 is 14 amino acids. Deletions cut 2 bases from V and 9 bases from J, with 16 bases between. The CDR3 loop is CASSLRGTPEAQYF. The CDR3 DNA reads as TGTGCCAGCAGCTTACGAGGGACTCCGGAAGCCCAGTACTTC.

The rearrangement uses TRBV6-7 and TRBJ2-7; tentatively, D is TRBD2 (6 bases). TRBV6-7 is reported as an ORF; its role is uncertain. The V end lost 2 bases, the J end lost 3 bases, and 8 bases lay between the germline ends. The CDR3 sequence is 13 residues long. The CDR3 DNA sequence: TGTGCCAGCAGTTACCAGGACTACTACGAGCAGTACTTC. It translates to CASSYQDYYEQYF.

This clonotype was observed at least ten times. The V gene is TRBV7-6, the J gene TRBJ1-1; 7 nucleotides match TRBD1. The CDR3 totals 15 residues. Germline V gene sequence: CDR1 SGHVS, CDR2 FNYEAQ. V lost 5 bases and J lost 4; bases outside the gene matches: 10. The CDR3 spells CASSPPKAGGTEAFF. CDR3 in DNA: TGTGCCAGCAGCCCCCCCAAGGCAGGGGGCACTGAAGCTTTCTTT. Variable domain in full (rest from reference TRBV7-6 and TRBJ1-1): GAGVSQSPRYKVTKRGQDVALRCDPISGHVSLYWYRQALGQGPEFLTYFNYEAQQDKSGLPNDRFSAERPEGSISTLTIQRTEQRDSAMYRCASSPPKAGGTEAFFGQGTRLTVV.

This clonotype showed up just a few times. J is TRBJ1-2 and V is TRBV15; D not certain. The germline CDR1 and CDR2 sequences are LNHNV and YYDKDF (reference sequence). CDR3 length: 17 amino acids. V was pared by 2 bases and J by 6 bases, with 22 bases between. Here the CDR3 DNA reads TGTGCCACCAGCAGACCCCTCAGAAAGGGTCTCAGGAATGGCTACACCTTC. Encoded protein: CATSRPLRKGLRNGYTF.

CDR3 DNA sequence: TGTGCCAGCAGGTGGTACGTCAGCTCCTACGAGCAGTACTTC. Translation: CASRWYVSSYEQYF. The V call is TRBV6-2 or TRBV6-3, the J call TRBJ2-7; D is ambiguous. V dropped 6 bases and J dropped 0 bases, with 12 bases sitting between them. Germline V gives CDR1 MNHEY, CDR2 SVGEGT. The CDR3 spans 14 residues.

CDR3 nucleotides: TGTGCCAGCAGCGAACGGAAGGGGCCCGGGGAGCTGTTTTTT. Amino acids: CASSERKGPGELFF. The J gene is TRBJ2-2, the V gene TRBV11-3; possible D gene TRBD1, 5 bases. This CDR3 comprises 14 residues. Between the trimmed V and J ends, which lost 5 bases and 6 bases, there was a span of 13 bases. Germline CDR1 is SGHNT and CDR2 is YENEEA. The variable domain in full, with the rest retrieved from reference TRBV11-3 and TRBJ2-2, is EAGVVQSPRYKIIEKKQPVAFWCNPISGHNTLYWYLQNLGQGPELLIRYENEEAVDDSQLPKDRFSAERLKGVDSTLKIQPAELGDSAVYLCASSERKGPGELFFGEGSRLTVL.

This clonotype appeared many times. The genes are TRBV23-1 and TRBJ2-7, with 9 bases fitting TRBD1. TRBV23-1 is recorded as an ORF, its role being uncertain. V gave up 6 bases and J gave up 4 bases; unmatched junction bases: 19. The CDR3 is 18 amino acids. The CDR3 is CASSEAVGQGIGVYEQYF. The CDR3 nucleotides read TGCGCCAGCAGCGAGGCGGTGGGACAGGGTATTGGAGTTTACGAGCAGTACTTC.

This clonotype was detected only a few times. The rearrangement links TRBV4-1 to TRBJ1-4; 7 bases line up with TRBD1. The length of the CDR3 is 15 residues. V lost 2 bases and J lost 3; bases outside the gene matches: 3. Germline CDR1 and CDR2: MGHRA and YSYEKL. CDR3: CASSQPTGANEKLFF. The CDR3 nucleotides read TGCGCCAGCAGCCAACCCACAGGGGCTAATGAAAAACTGTTTTTT.

This clonotype was seen a handful of times. This sequence joins TRBV7-6 and TRBJ2-5; D is unclear. Trimming shortened V by 4 bases and J by 2 bases, and 8 bases separated the two germline ends. The V gene's germline CDR1 is SGHVS and CDR2 FNYEAQ. The CDR3 consists of 13 residues. The CDR3 region is CASSSIRQETQYF. CDR3 bases: TGTGCCAGCAGCTCTATTAGGCAAGAGACCCAGTACTTC.

The V gene is TRBV4-2, the J gene TRBJ1-1; unclear D gene. The CDR3 has 13 amino acids. V was pared by 4 bases and J by 4 bases, with 10 bases between. Germline lookup yields CDR1 LGHNA and CDR2 YNFKEQ. CDR3 protein: CASSLTYTTEAFF. Written as DNA, the CDR3 is TGTGCCAGCAGCCTGACATACACCACTGAAGCTTTCTTT.

This clonotype was counted many times. V is TRBV12-3 or TRBV12-4 and J is TRBJ2-5; 13 bases align to TRBD2. V lost 6 bases and J lost 5; bases outside the gene matches: 9. This CDR3 is built from 16 residues. CDR3 protein: CASSPRTSGGGETQYF. For the CDR3, the DNA is TGTGCCAGCAGCCCCAGGACTAGCGGGGGTGGGGAGACCCAGTACTTC.

This clonotype was seen only a few times. This chain uses TRBV4-1 with TRBJ1-6, with D maybe TRBD1 (5 bases). This CDR3 has 15 residues. Germline assignment: CDR1 MGHRA and CDR2 YSYEKL. The V and J ends lost 1 base and 10 bases respectively, with 14 bases between them. The CDR3 bases are TGCGCCAGCAGCCAAGGCGCAGGGTACTTGTCACCCCTCCACTTT. Its translation is CASSQGAGYLSPLHF.

This rearrangement joins TRBV6-5 to TRBJ2-7; D unclear. V was shortened by 0 bases and J by 1 base, with 10 bases between the two germline ends. The CDR3 spans 15 residues. In germline, CDR1 is MNHEY, CDR2 SVGAGI. CDR3 amino acids: CASSYSTGGSYEQYF. CDR3 in DNA: TGTGCCAGCAGTTACTCGACGGGCGGTTCCTACGAGCAGTACTTC.

This sequence joins TRBV7-2 and TRBJ1-5; maybe TRBD1 (6 bases). CDR1 and CDR2 from the germline V gene are SGHTA and FQGNSA. The CDR3 extends over 14 amino acids. The ends were cut back, 1 base at V and 4 bases at J, with 8 bases in the middle. The CDR3 nucleotides read TGTGCCAGCAGCTTAGGGGGGCGAAATCAGCCCCAGCATTTT. This codes for CASSLGGRNQPQHF.

The sample holds a few counts of this clonotype. This chain links TRBV7-9 with TRBJ1-1; the match to TRBD1 covers 7 bases. Trimming at V came to 3 bases and at J to 3 bases, leaving 10 bases not matched to a gene. The CDR3 has 16 amino acids. Germline V lookup: CDR1 SEHNR, CDR2 FQNEAQ (reference sequence). The CDR3 is CASSFIPGGRYTEAFF. The CDR3 DNA reads TGTGCCAGCAGCTTCATCCCAGGGGGTAGGTACACTGAAGCTTTCTTT.

This chain uses TRBV7-8 with TRBJ2-3; 11 bases map to TRBD2. The CDR3 totals 13 residues. The V and J ends lost 5 bases and 8 bases, in that order; junction bases with no gene match: 3. CDR1 and CDR2 (germline): SGHVS, FQNEAQ. CDR3 coding DNA: TGTGCCAGCAGCCTGGGACTAGCGGTTACGCAGTATTTT. Its translation is CASSLGLAVTQYF.

There are many counts of this clonotype. This chain connects TRBV10-1 to TRBJ2-7, with 9 bases lining up with TRBD1. The germline V gene has CDR1 WNHNN and CDR2 SYGVQD (reference sequence). The CDR3 totals 14 residues. Trimming removed 0 bases from V and 6 bases from J; junction bases left unmatched: 3. Here the CDR3 DNA reads TGCGCCAGCAGTGAGTCGGGACAGGGAGGCGAGCAGTACTTC. Encoded protein: CASSESGQGGEQYF.